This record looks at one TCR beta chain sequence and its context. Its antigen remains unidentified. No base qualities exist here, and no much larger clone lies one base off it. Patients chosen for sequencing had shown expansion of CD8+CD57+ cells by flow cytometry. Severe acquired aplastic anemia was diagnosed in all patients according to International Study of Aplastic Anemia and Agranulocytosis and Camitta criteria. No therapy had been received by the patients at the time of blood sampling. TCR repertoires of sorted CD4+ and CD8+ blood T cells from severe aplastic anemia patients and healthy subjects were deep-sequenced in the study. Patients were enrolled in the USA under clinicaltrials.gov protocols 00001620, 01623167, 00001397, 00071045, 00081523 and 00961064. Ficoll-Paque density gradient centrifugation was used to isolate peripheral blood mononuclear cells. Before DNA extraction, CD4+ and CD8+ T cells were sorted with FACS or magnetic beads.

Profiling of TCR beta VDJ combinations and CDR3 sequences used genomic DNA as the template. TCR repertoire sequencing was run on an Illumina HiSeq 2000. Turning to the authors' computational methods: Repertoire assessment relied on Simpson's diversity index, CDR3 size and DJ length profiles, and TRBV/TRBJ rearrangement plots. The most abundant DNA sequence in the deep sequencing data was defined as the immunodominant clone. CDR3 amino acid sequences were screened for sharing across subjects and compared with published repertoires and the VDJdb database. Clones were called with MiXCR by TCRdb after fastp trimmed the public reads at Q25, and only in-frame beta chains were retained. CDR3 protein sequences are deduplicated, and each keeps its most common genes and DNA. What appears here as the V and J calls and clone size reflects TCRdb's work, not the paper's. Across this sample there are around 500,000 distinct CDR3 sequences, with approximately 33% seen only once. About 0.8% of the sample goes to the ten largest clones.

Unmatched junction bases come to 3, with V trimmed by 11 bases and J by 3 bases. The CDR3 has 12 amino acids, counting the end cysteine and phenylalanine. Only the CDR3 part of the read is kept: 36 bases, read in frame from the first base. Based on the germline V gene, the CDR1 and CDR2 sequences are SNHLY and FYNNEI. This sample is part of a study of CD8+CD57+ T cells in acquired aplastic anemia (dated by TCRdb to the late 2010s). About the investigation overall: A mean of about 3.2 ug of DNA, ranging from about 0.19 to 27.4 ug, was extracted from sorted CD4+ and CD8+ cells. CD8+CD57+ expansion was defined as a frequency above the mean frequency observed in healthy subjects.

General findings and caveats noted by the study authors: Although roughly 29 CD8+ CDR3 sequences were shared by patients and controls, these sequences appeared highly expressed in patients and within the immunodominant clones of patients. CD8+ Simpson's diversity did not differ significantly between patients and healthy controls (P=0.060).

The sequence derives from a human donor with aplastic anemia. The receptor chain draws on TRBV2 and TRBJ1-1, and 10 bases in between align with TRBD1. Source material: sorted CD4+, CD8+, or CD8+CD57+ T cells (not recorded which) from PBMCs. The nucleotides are TGTGCCGGGACAGGGGTTGACACTGAAGCTTTCTTT. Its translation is CAGTGVDTEAFF.